Listed here is a single T cell receptor (beta chain). The sample belongs to a study of cytomegalovirus exposure and HLA in healthy donors. There are 16 residues in the CDR3. Losses at the gene ends were 4 bases for V and 2 bases for J; bases not matched to a gene: 6. Germline values: CDR1 MNHNS, CDR2 SASEGT. Amplification used 60 Vbeta primers and 13 Jbeta primers. Data came from immunoSEQ multiplex PCR; TCRdb stores just in-frame clones and leaves some out. Recorded here are about 79,000 clones; the top ten clones represent roughly 5.1%. The gene calls are TRBV6-1 and TRBJ2-3, with 10 bases matching TRBD2. Material for sequencing was PBMCs. The origin of this receptor is a man younger than 45 in good health and CMV-seronegative. CDR3 residues: CASSAASGRYTDTQYF. The DNA of the CDR3 is TGTGCCAGCAGTGCGGCTAGCGGGAGATACACAGATACGCAGTATTTT.